The present T cell receptor beta chain was sequenced within a study of blood T cell repertoires in COVID-19. Study at large: Samples taken during acute and convalescent COVID-19 were collected in the United States, Italy and Spain.

In the authors' workflow: Amplified reference gene primers provided the basis for estimating nucleated cell counts. The repertoire was sequenced with immunoSEQ multiplex PCR; TCRdb's copy has only in-frame clones and lacks some. V and J calls plus clone size are reproduced from that table; the DNA served to infer D and trimming. Of 300,000 to 400,000 clones detected, 70% to 90% appear once; the ten largest clones hold less than 1.5%. Residents of approximately 25 US areas, aged about 18 to 95 years, made up the participants. Recovery among Cohort 3 donors was established by two negative PCRs, clearance, or symptom resolution. From germline, CDR1 is MNHEY and CDR2 SVGAGI. The CDR3 is 15 residues long. V was trimmed by 6 bases and J by 1 base, leaving 14 bases between them.

The sequence came from a woman aged 18 to 35 who had recovered from COVID-19. The sample comprised PBMCs or T cells enriched from blood (not recorded which). The chain recombines TRBV6-5 with TRBJ2-3; D perhaps matches TRBD2 (5 bases). The CDR3 loop reads CASSSSYSGTDTQYF. In DNA, the CDR3 is TGTGCCAGCAGCTCTAGCTATTCAGGCACAGATACGCAGTATTTT.